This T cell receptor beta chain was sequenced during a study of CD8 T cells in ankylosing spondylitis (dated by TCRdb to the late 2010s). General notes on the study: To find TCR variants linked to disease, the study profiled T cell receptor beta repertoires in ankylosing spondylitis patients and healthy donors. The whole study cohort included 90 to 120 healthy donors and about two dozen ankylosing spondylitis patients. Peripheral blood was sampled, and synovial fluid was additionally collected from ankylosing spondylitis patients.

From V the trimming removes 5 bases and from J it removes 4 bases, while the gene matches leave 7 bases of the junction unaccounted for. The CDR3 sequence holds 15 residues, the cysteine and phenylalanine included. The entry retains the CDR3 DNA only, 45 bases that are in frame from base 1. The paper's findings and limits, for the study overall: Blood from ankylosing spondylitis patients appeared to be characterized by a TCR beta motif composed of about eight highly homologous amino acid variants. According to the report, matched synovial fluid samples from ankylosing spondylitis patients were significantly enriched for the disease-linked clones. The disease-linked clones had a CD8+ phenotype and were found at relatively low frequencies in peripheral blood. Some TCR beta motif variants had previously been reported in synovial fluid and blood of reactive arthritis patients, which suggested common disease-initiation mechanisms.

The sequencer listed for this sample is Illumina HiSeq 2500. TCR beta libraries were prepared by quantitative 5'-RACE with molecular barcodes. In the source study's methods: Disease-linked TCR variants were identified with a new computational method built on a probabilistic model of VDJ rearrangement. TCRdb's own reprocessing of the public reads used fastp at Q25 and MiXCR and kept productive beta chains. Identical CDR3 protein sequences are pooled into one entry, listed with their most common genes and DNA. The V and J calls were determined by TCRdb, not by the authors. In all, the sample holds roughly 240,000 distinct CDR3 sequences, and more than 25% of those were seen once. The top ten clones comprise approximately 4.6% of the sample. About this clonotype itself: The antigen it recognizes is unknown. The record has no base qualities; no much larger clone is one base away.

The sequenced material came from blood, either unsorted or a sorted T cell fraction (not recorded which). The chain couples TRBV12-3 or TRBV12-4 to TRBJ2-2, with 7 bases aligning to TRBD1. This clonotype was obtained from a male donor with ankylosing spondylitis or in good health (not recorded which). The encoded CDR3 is CASSPRRQGTGELFF. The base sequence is TGTGCCAGCAGTCCCCGTCGACAGGGCACCGGGGAGCTGTTTTTT.